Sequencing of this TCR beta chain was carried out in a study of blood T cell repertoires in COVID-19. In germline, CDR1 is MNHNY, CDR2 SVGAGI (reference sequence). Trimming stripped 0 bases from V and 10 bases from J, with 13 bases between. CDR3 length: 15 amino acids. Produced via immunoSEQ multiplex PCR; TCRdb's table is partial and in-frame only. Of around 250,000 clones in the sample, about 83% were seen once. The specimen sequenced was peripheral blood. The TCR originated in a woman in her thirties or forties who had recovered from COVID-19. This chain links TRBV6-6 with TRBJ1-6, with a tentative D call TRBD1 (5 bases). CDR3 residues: CASSYSSGRDSPLHF. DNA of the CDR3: TGTGCCAGCAGTTACTCTTCAGGGAGGGACTCACCCCTCCACTTT.